The 18 T cell receptor beta chains below all came from one sample that was sequenced in a study of T cell changes during pregnancy in multiple sclerosis. Data came from immunoSEQ multiplex PCR; TCRdb stores just in-frame clones and leaves some out. The profile shows around 44,000 clones, approximately 94% of them singletons. The material was CD8+ T cells from peripheral blood mononuclear cells, obtained in the third trimester of pregnancy. The source of these receptors is a female donor with multiple sclerosis, enrolled in a pregnancy study.

The chain has TRBV30 and TRBJ2-7, with D possibly matching TRBD1 (6 bases). The CDR3 length is 15 residues. Germline V gene sequence: CDR1 GTSNPN, CDR2 SVGIG (reference sequence). The V and J ends lost 0 bases and 1 base respectively, with 13 bases between them. As DNA, the CDR3 is TGTGCCTGGAGTGTAGGGGACACTCTATCCTACGAGCAGTACTTC. This sequence encodes CAWSVGDTLSYEQYF.

The V and J genes are TRBV25-1 and TRBJ2-7; TRBD2 is a possible D gene (5 bases). Deletions cut 5 bases from V and 6 bases from J, with 20 bases between. The CDR3 consists of 15 residues. Germline V gene sequence: CDR1 MGHDK, CDR2 SYGVNS. The CDR3 region is CASSPLGGHPGEQYF. In DNA, the CDR3 is TGTGCCAGCAGTCCCCTTGGAGGCCATCCTGGCGAGCAGTACTTC.

The chain uses TRBV5-6 and TRBJ2-7; TRBD2 might be the D (5 bases). Between the trimmed V and J ends, which lost 1 base and 2 bases, there was a span of 10 bases. Per the germline V gene, CDR1 is SGHDT and CDR2 is YYEEEE. The CDR3 runs to 14 residues. The CDR3 loop reads CASSLQPLAYEQYF. The CDR3 DNA follows: TGTGCCAGCAGCTTGCAGCCACTAGCCTACGAGCAGTACTTC.

The chain carries TRBV27 and TRBJ2-7; 9 bases line up with TRBD1. V dropped 8 bases and J dropped 1; count of bases not matched to a gene: 6. Germline V gives CDR1 MNHEY, CDR2 SMNVEV (reference sequence). The CDR3 covers 14 residues. This CDR3 reads CASATGTGSYEQYF. The DNA of the CDR3 is TGTGCCAGCGCTACTGGGACAGGGTCCTACGAGCAGTACTTC.

This chain connects TRBV7-9 to TRBJ1-1; D is unresolved. The CDR3 contains 12 residues. Germline V CDR1 and CDR2: SEHNR, FQNEAQ (reference sequence). Trimming took off 4 bases at V and 10 bases at J, with 13 bases between the two ends. The CDR3 loop is CASSSLSPGAFF. Here the CDR3 DNA reads TGTGCCAGCAGCTCCCTAAGCCCGGGAGCTTTCTTT.

The chain uses TRBV4-3 and TRBJ1-3; 10 bases are shared with TRBD1. CDR3 size: 15 residues. Per the germline V gene, CDR1 is LGHNA and CDR2 is YSLEER. With V trimmed by 4 bases and J by 2 bases, 2 bases remained unmatched. The CDR3 nucleotides read TGCGCCAGCAGCCTTGGGACAGGGGCTGGAAACACCATATATTTT. Its protein product is CASSLGTGAGNTIYF.

The J gene is TRBJ1-2, the V gene TRBV25-1; 8 bases align to TRBD1. The germline gives CDR1 MGHDK, CDR2 SYGVNS. The CDR3 has 14 residues. V shed 7 bases and J 0 bases; nucleotides not matched to a gene: 4. The CDR3 sequence is CASTRTGTNYGYTF. The DNA for the CDR3 is TGTGCCAGCACGAGGACAGGGACTAACTATGGCTACACCTTC.

The rearrangement joins TRBV11-1 to TRBJ2-7, with 7 positions matching TRBD1. Trimming took 3 bases from V and 4 from J; bases not matched to a gene: 12. Germline V gene lookup returns CDR1 SGHAT and CDR2 FQDESV (reference sequence). The CDR3 is 16 amino acids. In nucleotides, the CDR3 is TGTGCCAGCAGCTTTAACCCCACCCAACAGGGGTACGAGCAGTACTTC. Translation gives CASSFNPTQQGYEQYF.

This rearrangement joins TRBV6-6 to TRBJ1-5, with 8 bases aligning to TRBD1. The CDR3 length is 14 residues. Germline lookup yields CDR1 MNHNY and CDR2 SVGAGI (reference sequence). Unmatched junction bases numbered 7, after V lost 2 bases and J lost 10 bases. The CDR3 nucleotides read TGTGCCAGCAGTTACCGGGACAGGTACGACCCCCAGCATTTT. Its translation: CASSYRDRYDPQHF.

The chain is built from TRBV4-1 and TRBJ2-7; TRBD2 matches at 10 bases. This CDR3 comprises 13 residues. The V segment lost 8 bases and the J segment 3 bases; nucleotides outside the gene matches: 4. Germline values: CDR1 MGHRA, CDR2 YSYEKL. CDR3 region: CASGGTSDYEQYF. The CDR3 region has the DNA TGCGCCAGCGGTGGGACTAGCGACTACGAGCAGTACTTC.

The genes are TRBV7-3 and TRBJ2-1, with TRBD1 matching over 10 bases. This CDR3 region has 16 residues. Germline-derived CDR1 and CDR2 are SGHTA and FQGTGA. After removal of 2 bases from V and 4 bases from J, the junction contained 5 bases not matched to a gene. CDR3 protein: CASSLDGTGDYNEQFF. The CDR3 DNA reads TGTGCCAGCAGCTTAGACGGGACAGGGGATTACAATGAGCAGTTCTTC.

CDR3 bases: TGTGCCAGCAGGCGGGACAGCCAAGAGACCCAGTACTTC. It translates to CASRRDSQETQYF. J is TRBJ2-5 and V is TRBV11-1, with D tentatively TRBD1 (7 bases). The length of the CDR3 is 13 residues. Germline V gene data show CDR1 as SGHAT and CDR2 as FQDESV (reference sequence). The V end lost 6 bases, the J end lost 1 base, and 9 bases lay between the germline ends.

V and J are TRBV6-4 and TRBJ2-3; 10 bases align to TRBD1. The length of the CDR3 is 16 residues. Germline CDR1 reads MRHNA; CDR2 reads SNTAGT. After removal of 0 bases from V and 4 bases from J, the junction contained 4 bases not matched to a gene. CDR3 nucleotides: TGTGCCAGCAGTGACTCGATTGGACAGGGGGCAGATACGCAGTATTTT. Translation: CASSDSIGQGADTQYF.

V gene TRBV30 combines with J gene TRBJ1-6; D may be TRBD1 (6 bases). Trimming cost V 3 bases and J 0 bases, with 18 bases left between them. Germline CDR1 and CDR2: GTSNPN and SVGIG (reference sequence). CDR3 length: 18 amino acids. The CDR3 nucleotides are TGTGCCTGGAGCCCCCCGGACAGTTCACTCTCCTATAATTCACCCCTCCACTTT. Translating gives CAWSPPDSSLSYNSPLHF.

The rearrangement links TRBV19 to TRBJ1-2, with 7 bases fitting TRBD1. This CDR3 spans 15 amino acids. From germline, CDR1 is LNHDA and CDR2 SQIVND (reference sequence). J lost 3 bases, V lost 1 base, and 5 bases had no gene match. In nucleotides, the CDR3 is TGTGCCAGTAGTATAGCAGCAGGGGGAGACTATGGCTACACCTTC. It translates to CASSIAAGGDYGYTF. Full variable domain (outside the CDR3, taken from reference TRBV19 and TRBJ1-2): DGGITQSPKYLFRKEGQNVTLSCEQNLNHDAMYWYRQDPGQGLRLIYYSQIVNDFQKGDIAEGYSVSREKKESFPLTVTSAQKNPTAFYLCASSIAAGGDYGYTFGSGTRLTVV.

The chain carries TRBV28 and TRBJ2-7, with TRBD2 matching 12 bases. The length of the CDR3 is 15 residues. V lost 4 bases, J lost 6 bases, and 7 bases stayed unmatched. Looked up from germline, CDR1 is MDHEN and CDR2 is SYDVKM. In DNA form, the CDR3 reads TGTGCCAGCAGTTCCCGGACTAGCGGGATGGGCGAGCAGTACTTC. Protein product: CASSSRTSGMGEQYF.

The chain combines TRBV29-1 with TRBJ1-5; D remains unclear. Germline V CDR1 and CDR2: SQVTM, ANQGSEA. Between the trimmed V and J ends, which lost 0 bases and 7 bases, there was a span of 7 bases. The CDR3 sequence is 12 residues long. The CDR3: CSVEEVGQPQHF. The CDR3 nucleotides read TGCAGCGTTGAAGAAGTGGGCCAGCCCCAGCATTTT.

This clone was counted once. The chain carries TRBV5-4 and TRBJ2-3; 8 bases agree with TRBD2. The CDR3 is 13 residues long. Germline CDR1 SGHNT, CDR2 YYREEE (reference sequence). V lost 2 bases, J lost 5 bases, and 1 base stayed unmatched. CDR3 protein: CASSFSGIDTQYF. The CDR3 region has the DNA TGTGCCAGCAGCTTTAGCGGGATAGATACGCAGTATTTT.